Below are 9 T cell receptor beta chains sequenced from a single sample in a study of T-cell memory formation after mild COVID-19. TCRdb itself ran the 5' RACE reads through MiXCR, one entry per CDR3 protein. The data show 110,000 or so distinct CDR3 sequences, 20% to 25% seen once. The sample comprised PBMCs or a T cell subset sorted from them (not recorded which). The source of these receptors is a man between 18 and 29 years old who had mild COVID-19 (a few samples of this study predate the infection). Cell type and time point are not known.

This clonotype was found a few times. The rearrangement joins TRBV13 to TRBJ2-7; 8 bases are a match to TRBD2. J lost 6 bases, V lost 2 bases, and 12 bases had no gene match. CDR1 and CDR2 (germline): PRHDT, FYEKMQ (reference sequence). This CDR3 is 16 amino acids long. The CDR3 nucleotides are TGTGCCAGCAGCTTAATGGCGGGGGGCACCCCTGCCGAGCAGTACTTC. Amino acids: CASSLMAGGTPAEQYF.

The genes are TRBV25-1 and TRBJ2-2, with unresolved D. Germline loops: CDR1 MGHDK, CDR2 SYGVNS. The CDR3 has 14 residues. The germline V and J ends were trimmed by 3 bases and 0 bases, with 5 bases remaining between them. CDR3 DNA sequence: TGTGCCAGCAGTGAGACAACGAACACCGGGGAGCTGTTTTTT. Translating gives CASSETTNTGELFF.

This chain joins TRBV12-3 or TRBV12-4 and TRBJ2-7; 9 nucleotides agree with TRBD2. This CDR3 is 14 amino acids long. V shed 8 bases, J shed 2 bases, and the junction held 7 bases outside the gene matches. CDR3 sequence: CASRRSGRTYEQYF. The CDR3, as DNA: TGTGCCAGCCGCAGGAGCGGGAGGACCTACGAGCAGTACTTC.

The chain employs TRBV12-3 or TRBV12-4 and TRBJ1-5; 8 bases are a match to TRBD1. This CDR3 contains 13 residues. V was clipped by 11 bases and J by 7 bases; unmatched bases: 10. The CDR3 nucleotides read TGTGCCGTCGCCAGGGGGCAGGGGCAGCCCCAGCATTTT. Its translation is CAVARGQGQPQHF.

This clonotype was found a few times. The rearrangement uses TRBV6-5 and TRBJ1-5; D is undetermined. This CDR3 contains 15 residues. Germline values: CDR1 MNHEY, CDR2 SVGAGI. Trimming left V 4 bases short and J 2 bases short, with 12 bases between. CDR3 residues: CASSLGSRGNQPQHF. The CDR3 nucleotides read TGTGCCAGCAGTTTAGGTAGCCGGGGCAATCAGCCCCAGCATTTT.

V usage is TRBV7-2 and J usage is TRBJ2-3; D is unresolved. The CDR3 consists of 15 residues. V was pared by 7 bases and J by 6 bases, with 20 bases between. Germline loops: CDR1 SGHTA, CDR2 FQGNSA. The CDR3 spells CASKTGLTWTDTQYF. CDR3 bases: TGTGCCAGCAAAACCGGGCTCACGTGGACGGATACGCAGTATTTT.

This clonotype turned up a few times. This rearrangement joins TRBV24-1 to TRBJ2-1; TRBD1 is a possible D gene (5 bases). V was pared by 4 bases and J by 2 bases, with 14 bases between. CDR3 length: 16 amino acids. Germline CDR1 is KGHDR and CDR2 is SFDVKD. CDR3 sequence reads: CATSDRAGSAYNEQFF. The CDR3 nucleotides read TGTGCCACCAGTGACCGCGCAGGGTCAGCCTACAATGAGCAGTTCTTC.

V gene TRBV29-1 combines with J gene TRBJ2-7; 7 bases align to TRBD1. CDR1 SQVTM and CDR2 ANQGSEA come from the germline V gene. The CDR3 covers 16 residues. With 0 bases clipped from V and 0 bases from J, the junction kept 8 bases outside the gene matches. The CDR3 here is CSVEERRQGSSYEQYF. DNA of the CDR3: TGCAGCGTTGAAGAACGTAGACAGGGAAGCTCCTACGAGCAGTACTTC.

This sequence joins TRBV5-4 and TRBJ2-2; D is unresolved. There are 11 residues in the CDR3. The V and J ends lost 7 bases and 6 bases respectively, with 7 bases between them. CDR1 SGHNT and CDR2 YYREEE come from the germline V gene (reference sequence). CDR3 in DNA: TGTGCCAGCTTGCGAGCCGGGGAGCTGTTTTTT. Translation gives CASLRAGELFF.